The sequence of this TCR beta chain was determined in a study of shared clonotypes between healthy human individuals. Details on this clone: This may come from a read error, since a much larger clone is one base off. Other DNA sequences from this sample encode an identical CDR3 as well.

The CDR3 runs to 16 residues. Germline V CDR1 and CDR2: MNHEY, SMNVEV (reference sequence). Splitting the CD4+ cells yielded a CD45RA+ naive subset and a CD45RA-negative memory subset. Measured with immunoSEQ multiplex PCR; TCRdb has only the in-frame clones, and not every one. The sample lists 190,000 or so clones; approximately 61% were seen once. The sequenced material came from memory CD4+ T cells sorted from blood. Subset here: CD45RA-negative fraction. The receptor comes from a man under 40 in good health. The rearrangement joins TRBV27 to TRBJ2-7; 7 bases agree with TRBD2. In DNA form, the CDR3 reads TGTGCCAGCAGTTTAGTCGCAGCGGGAACTTCCTATGAGCAGTACTTC. Translating it yields CASSLVAAGTSYEQYF.